The rows below give T cell receptor beta chains drawn from one sample of a study of blood T cell repertoires in COVID-19. The assay was immunoSEQ multiplex PCR, and TCRdb's table has in-frame clones only and misses some. The sample has around 400,000 clones; around 89% are singletons. The sample was peripheral blood. The receptors were sampled from a man in his forties with acute or convalescent COVID-19. Each CDR3 is given with its conserved first and last residue. A D gene is named only where the DNA matches it firmly. Clone size appears in some rows only: once, few, many, or a class for an expanded clone.

D: NA
size: NA
length: 13
J: TRBJ2-5
V: TRBV18
DNA: TGTGCCAGCTCACCTACCAAGGGGGAGACCCAGTACTTC
CDR3: CASSPTKGETQYF

D: NA
size: NA
length: 13
J: TRBJ1-1
V: TRBV19
DNA: TGTGCCAGTAGTATAGGACAGAACACTGAAGCTTTCTTT
CDR3: CASSIGQNTEAFF

D: NA
size: NA
length: 15
J: TRBJ1-1
V: TRBV7-2
DNA: TGTGCCAGCAGCTACGCCGGGAGACTGAACACTGAAGCTTTCTTT
CDR3: CASSYAGRLNTEAFF

D: NA
size: NA
length: 15
J: TRBJ2-7
V: TRBV7-2
DNA: TGTGCCAGCAGCTCTCGAGGGATAGACCCTACGAGTTTGTACTTC
CDR3: CASSSRGIDPTSLYF

D: TRBD1
size: few
length: 15
J: TRBJ1-6
V: TRBV7-2
DNA: TGTGCCAGCAGCTTATGGTCACAGGGGGCTTCACCCCTCCACTTT
CDR3: CASSLWSQGASPLHF

D: NA
size: NA
length: 15
J: TRBJ1-5
V: TRBV2
DNA: TGTGCCAGCAGTGAAAGGCAGGTCAACAATCAGCCCCAGCATTTT
CDR3: CASSERQVNNQPQHF

D: TRBD1
size: NA
length: 18
J: TRBJ1-4
V: TRBV5-1
DNA: TGCGCCAGCAGCTTATCCGGGACAGGGGTGTTTGGTAATGAAAAACTGTTTTTT
CDR3: CASSLSGTGVFGNEKLFF

D: NA
size: NA
length: 12
J: TRBJ2-1
V: TRBV7-8
DNA: TGTGCCAGCAGCTTCAGGGGAAATGAGCAGTTCTTC
CDR3: CASSFRGNEQFF

D: NA
size: NA
length: 14
J: TRBJ2-5
V: TRBV28
DNA: TGTGCCAGCAGTTTATCGGGGGGCGATGAGACCCAGTACTTC
CDR3: CASSLSGGDETQYF

D: TRBD2
size: NA
length: 16
J: TRBJ2-7
V: TRBV27
DNA: TGTGCCAGCAGTGCCTATCCGGCGGGGGAAACCTACGAGCAGTACTTC
CDR3: CASSAYPAGETYEQYF

D: NA
size: NA
length: 13
J: TRBJ1-1
V: TRBV19
DNA: TGTGCCAGTAGTTCCGGGTTGAACACTGAGGCTTTCTTT
CDR3: CASSSGLNTEAFF

D: TRBD1
size: NA
length: 13
J: TRBJ1-4
V: TRBV29-1
DNA: TGCAGCGTTTCAGGGGGCGCACCCGAAAAACTGTTTTTT
CDR3: CSVSGGAPEKLFF

D: NA
size: NA
length: 15
J: TRBJ2-5
V: TRBV4-1
DNA: TGCGCCAGCAGCCAAGGTCCCGCGGAGGGTAGGACCCAGTACTTC
CDR3: CASSQGPAEGRTQYF

D: TRBD2
size: NA
length: 14
J: TRBJ2-1
V: TRBV11-3
DNA: TGTGCCAGCAGCCCGGGACTAGCGGAGAATGAGCAGTTCTTC
CDR3: CASSPGLAENEQFF

D: NA
size: NA
length: 14
J: TRBJ1-2
V: TRBV4-1
DNA: TGCGCCAGCAGCCAAGGGGAGGGAATGGATGGCTACACCTTC
CDR3: CASSQGEGMDGYTF

D: TRBD1
size: NA
length: 14
J: TRBJ2-7
V: TRBV10-1
DNA: TGCGCCAGCAGTGAACCGGGACAGGGGAACGAGCAGTACTTC
CDR3: CASSEPGQGNEQYF

D: TRBD1
size: NA
length: 16
J: TRBJ1-2
V: TRBV5-4
DNA: TGTGCCAGCAGCCCAAACACTGATGAGACAGGGAATGGCTACACCTTC
CDR3: CASSPNTDETGNGYTF

D: NA
size: NA
length: 17
J: TRBJ2-1
V: TRBV3-1/TRBV3-2
DNA: TGTGCCAGCAGCCTCCAGAACCCCGGGACAAGGTACAATGAGCAGTTCTTC
CDR3: CASSLQNPGTRYNEQFF

D: TRBD2
size: once
length: 15
J: TRBJ2-7
V: TRBV3-1/TRBV3-2
DNA: TGTGCCAGCAGCCTCCTAGCGGGAGGCACCTACGAGCAGTACTTC
CDR3: CASSLLAGGTYEQYF

D: TRBD1
size: NA
length: 13
J: TRBJ1-5
V: TRBV7-8
DNA: TGTGCCAGCAGCTTAGGCCAGGGGGGACCCCAGCATTTT
CDR3: CASSLGQGGPQHF

D: NA
size: NA
length: 15
J: TRBJ1-4
V: TRBV19
DNA: TGTGCCAGTAGTAGTCGGCGGCAGGGCGACGAAAAACTGTTTTTT
CDR3: CASSSRRQGDEKLFF

D: NA
size: NA
length: 13
J: TRBJ1-6
V: TRBV19
DNA: TGTGCCAGTAGTACTTCCCGTAATTCACCCCTCCACTTT
CDR3: CASSTSRNSPLHF

D: NA
size: NA
length: 16
J: TRBJ1-6
V: TRBV12-2
DNA: TGTGCAAGTCGCCCCCGGACAGGCCACTATAATTCACCCCTCCACTTT
CDR3: CASRPRTGHYNSPLHF

D: NA
size: few
length: 14
J: TRBJ2-7
V: TRBV7-9
DNA: TGTGCCAGCAGTTCTGGGGACATCTCCTACGAGCAGTACTTC
CDR3: CASSSGDISYEQYF

D: TRBD1
size: once
length: 15
J: TRBJ2-7
V: TRBV28
DNA: TGTGCCAGCAGAATCCGGGACAGGGGGTCCTACGAGCAGTACTTC
CDR3: CASRIRDRGSYEQYF

D: TRBD2
size: NA
length: 15
J: TRBJ2-1
V: TRBV7-9
DNA: TGTGCCAGCAGCTTTACTAGCGGGAGTATGGATGAGCAGTTCTTC
CDR3: CASSFTSGSMDEQFF

D: NA
size: once
length: 12
J: TRBJ1-5
V: TRBV3-1/TRBV3-2
DNA: TGTGCCAGCAGCAAGGAGGGCAGCCCCCAGCATTTT
CDR3: CASSKEGSPQHF

D: NA
size: once
length: 11
J: TRBJ2-7
V: TRBV19
DNA: TGTGCCAGTAGTATAATGGGAGTTCAGTACTTC
CDR3: CASSIMGVQYF

D: NA
size: few
length: 13
J: TRBJ2-2
V: TRBV7-9
DNA: TGTGCCAGCAGCCCCCAGTTATCCGGGGAGCTGTTTTTT
CDR3: CASSPQLSGELFF

D: TRBD1
size: NA
length: 16
J: TRBJ2-7
V: TRBV6-1
DNA: TGTGCCAGCAGTGAAAAGGAGGACAGGGCATCCTACGAGCAGTACTTC
CDR3: CASSEKEDRASYEQYF

D: TRBD1
size: NA
length: 14
J: TRBJ1-2
V: TRBV19
DNA: TGTGCCAGTAGGGGACAGGGGAGTAACTATGGCTACACCTTC
CDR3: CASRGQGSNYGYTF

D: NA
size: NA
length: 15
J: TRBJ1-6
V: TRBV6-4
DNA: TGTGCCAGCAGCCCCTTGGCAGGGTACAATTCACCCCTCCACTTT
CDR3: CASSPLAGYNSPLHF

D: TRBD1
size: once
length: 17
J: TRBJ1-6
V: TRBV2
DNA: TGTGCCAGCAGCCCAACACAGGGGAGCTCCTATAATTCACCCCTCCACTTT
CDR3: CASSPTQGSSYNSPLHF

D: TRBD1
size: NA
length: 15
J: TRBJ1-1
V: TRBV4-2
DNA: TGTGCCAGCAGCCAAGGCAGGGGGTGGAACACTGAAGCTTTCTTT
CDR3: CASSQGRGWNTEAFF

D: TRBD2
size: NA
length: 16
J: TRBJ2-1
V: TRBV10-3
DNA: TGTGCCATTAGCAAAGGGGCGGGAGCCAACGACAATGAGCAGTTCTTC
CDR3: CAISKGAGANDNEQFF

D: NA
size: NA
length: 14
J: TRBJ1-1
V: TRBV25-1
DNA: TGTGCCAGCAGTGAATTGGACAGGAACACTGAAGCTTTCTTT
CDR3: CASSELDRNTEAFF

D: TRBD2
size: many
length: 17
J: TRBJ2-6
V: TRBV3-1/TRBV3-2
DNA: TGTGCCAGCAGCCAAGATGGGACTAGTGCTGGGGCCAACGTCCTGACTTTC
CDR3: CASSQDGTSAGANVLTF

D: TRBD2
size: NA
length: 19
J: TRBJ2-3
V: TRBV4-2
DNA: TGTGCCAGCAGCCACCATACCGCCGGACTAGCGGGGGAGACAGATACGCAGTATTTT
CDR3: CASSHHTAGLAGETDTQYF